This T cell receptor (beta chain) originates from a study of early T cells in non-severe SARS-CoV-2 infection. TCRdb analysed the 5' RACE reads with MiXCR anew, one entry per CDR3 protein. The repertoire holds tens of thousands of distinct CDR3 sequences, with less than 15% as singletons. Germline CDR1 SGHVS, CDR2 FQNEAQ. The ends lost 0 bases at V and 7 bases at J; junction bases unmatched: 7. The CDR3 runs 16 residues. This chain joins TRBV7-8 and TRBJ1-2, with 11 bases aligning to TRBD1. This clonotype was sampled from an adult who was a healthcare worker with PCR-confirmed SARS-CoV-2 infection or an uninfected control (not recorded which). This specimen consisted of whole blood, obtained at baseline. CDR3: CASSLANGQGASGYTF. CDR3 DNA sequence: TGTGCCAGCAGCTTAGCGAACGGACAGGGGGCTTCTGGCTACACCTTC. Together with reference TRBV7-8 and TRBJ1-2, the CDR3 gives the full variable domain: GAGVSQSPRYKVAKRGQDVALRCDPISGHVSLFWYQQALGQGPEFLTYFQNEAQLDKSGLPSDRFFAERPEGSVSTLKIQRTQQEDSAVYLCASSLANGQGASGYTFGSGTRLTVV.